The subject of this entry is one T cell receptor (beta chain). The CDR3 contains 13 residues. The V and J ends lost 6 bases and 7 bases, in that order; junction bases with no gene match: 8. Germline V gives CDR1 SNHLY, CDR2 FYNNEI. As originally analysed: Estimation of nucleated cell counts was performed using reference gene primer amplification. The assay was immunoSEQ multiplex PCR, and TCRdb's table has in-frame clones only and misses some. V, J and clone size reflect that table, while D and trimming were determined from the DNA. Among more than 150,000 clones listed, around nine tenths were seen once. This sample is drawn from a study of blood T cell repertoires in COVID-19. Study in general: Sites in the United States, Italy and Spain provided acute and convalescent COVID-19 samples. Nucleic acid was either cDNA or gDNA, and it came from T cells, B-cell-depleted T cells, or PBMCs.

Patients at the Seattle site were enrolled during active infection and followed longitudinally. The TCR comes from a woman in her sixties or seventies with COVID-19, enrolled during active disease. The material sequenced was peripheral blood. V usage is TRBV2 and J usage is TRBJ1-2; TRBD1 matches at 7 bases. The CDR3 region is CASRLTGVGGYTF. The CDR3 DNA reads as TGTGCCAGCAGGTTAACAGGGGTTGGTGGCTACACCTTC.